The 15 T cell receptor beta chains listed next were all sequenced from one sample in a study of prognosis after radiotherapy for stage I lung cancer. TCR beta CDR3 was amplified from genomic DNA by two-round multiplex PCR. Primers (each specific to one TRBV or TRBJ gene) were used in first-round PCR. TCRdb independently ran MiXCR on the multiplex PCR reads; one entry per CDR3 protein. Found here are roughly 30,000 distinct CDR3 sequences, more than 30% of them singletons; the top ten hold 25% to 30%. The input for sequencing was PBMCs, taken before or after stereotactic body radiation therapy (not recorded which). These receptors came from a donor aged 50 or older with non-small cell lung cancer.

Turning to this clonotype: A much bigger clone sits one base away, suggesting this may be a read error. The chain is built from TRBV20-1 and TRBJ2-5; D is unclear. The germline V gene encodes CDR1 DFQATT and CDR2 SNEGSKA (reference sequence). CDR3 size: 12 residues. V lost 5 bases and J lost 0, with 7 bases in between. The CDR3 DNA reads as TGCAGTGCTGTCTCATACCAAGAGACCCAGTACTTC. It specifies CSAVSYQETQYF.

This clonotype was detected ten times or more. The rearrangement uses TRBV7-8 and TRBJ2-3, with TRBD1 identical over 7 bases. The trim removed 0 bases at V and 2 bases at J, leaving 8 bases unmatched. There are 17 residues in the CDR3. The germline CDR1 and CDR2 sequences are SGHVS and FQNEAQ. CDR3 sequence: CASSLAGGQVLTDTQYF. CDR3 DNA sequence: TGTGCCAGCAGCTTAGCAGGCGGACAGGTTCTCACAGATACGCAGTATTTT.

The V call is TRBV11-2, the J call TRBJ2-7, with 9 bases lining up with TRBD2. Germline assignment: CDR1 SGHAT and CDR2 FQNNGV. CDR3 length equals 16 residues. V lost 2 bases and J lost 5; bases outside the gene matches: 10. This CDR3 reads CASSLYSSGNFHEQYF. The CDR3 DNA reads TGTGCCAGCAGCTTATATTCTAGCGGGAACTTCCACGAGCAGTACTTC.

Points on this clonotype: A junction end diverges from the germline sequence, so it may reflect a read error. V gene TRBV5-1 combines with J gene TRBJ2-3, with D possibly matching TRBD2 (5 bases). This CDR3 has 13 residues. CDR1 is SGHRS and CDR2 is YFSETQ in the germline V gene. The CDR3 is CSSISGSTDTQYF. CDR3 bases: TGCTCCAGCATCTCGGGGAGCACAGATACGCAGTATTTT.

This chain joins TRBV7-8 and TRBJ1-6; D unresolved. The V and J ends lost 6 bases and 2 bases respectively, with 11 bases between them. The CDR3 spans 15 residues. The germline V gene has CDR1 SGHVS and CDR2 FQNEAQ. Written as DNA, the CDR3 is TGTGCCAGCAGTTACGAGGATACCTATAATTCACCCCTCCACTTT. It encodes CASSYEDTYNSPLHF.

This clonotype has a count of ten or more. This chain joins TRBV6-1 and TRBJ1-3; 12 bases are shared with TRBD1. Trimming cost V 7 bases and J 3 bases; bases outside gene matches: 16. The CDR3 is made up of 19 amino acids. Germline V gene sequence: CDR1 MNHNS, CDR2 SASEGT. CDR3 amino acids: CASNTAAPGQGAGGNTIYF. CDR3 sequence (DNA): TGTGCCAGCAACACCGCAGCTCCGGGACAGGGGGCCGGTGGAAACACCATATATTTT.

With respect to this clonotype: This may come from a read error, since a much larger clone is one base off. The chain combines TRBV28 with TRBJ1-5; D not resolved. The CDR3 sequence is 12 residues long. From germline, CDR1 is MDHEN and CDR2 SYDVKM. Trimming removed 4 bases at V and 10 bases at J, with 11 bases between. The CDR3: CASSSEEHPQHF. CDR3 DNA sequence: TGTGCCAGCAGTTCGGAGGAACATCCCCAGCATTTT.

This clonotype was detected ten times or more. The rearrangement uses TRBV20-1 and TRBJ1-1, with TRBD1 as a possible D gene (6 bases). Germline lookup yields CDR1 DFQATT and CDR2 SNEGSKA (reference sequence). CDR3 length: 10 amino acids. Trimming removed 4 bases at V and 11 bases at J, with 11 bases between. The CDR3 nucleotides read TGCAGTGCTACGGACAGTTGGGCTTTCTTT. The encoded protein is CSATDSWAFF.

About this clonotype itself: This may arise from a read error, as a much more abundant clone is one base away. The chain joins TRBV6-1 to TRBJ2-3; D is possibly TRBD1 (6 bases). V dropped 5 bases and J dropped 2 bases, with 17 bases sitting between them. CDR1 MNHNS and CDR2 SASEGT come from the germline V gene. This CDR3 has 16 residues. The CDR3: CASSPHLQGNTDTQYF. DNA for the CDR3: TGTGCCAGCAGTCCCCACCTTCAGGGGAACACAGATACGCAGTATTTT.

This clonotype appeared many times. The V call is TRBV10-2, the J call TRBJ1-1; tentative D call: TRBD1 (5 bases). The germline CDR1 and CDR2 sequences are WSHSY and SAAADI. The CDR3 has 13 residues. V was cut by 2 bases and J by 6 bases, with 10 bases left in between. This CDR3 reads CASSEGSRAEAFF. CDR3 in DNA: TGCGCCAGCAGTGAGGGTAGCAGGGCTGAAGCTTTCTTT.

In the case of this clonotype: Sequence at one end of the junction differs from germline and may be a read error. CDR3 nucleotide sequence: TGTGTCAGCAGGGGCACAGTCTCTGTAAACACCATATATTTT. It yields the protein CVSRGTVSVNTIYF. The chain has TRBV6-1 and TRBJ1-3; maybe TRBD1 (6 bases). The CDR3 consists of 14 residues. Germline lookup yields CDR1 MNHNS and CDR2 SASEGT.

There are many counts of this clonotype. The V gene is TRBV3-1, the J gene TRBJ1-3; TRBD1 matches at 7 bases. The CDR3 has 16 residues. J gave up 0 bases and V 1 base, and 3 bases lay outside the gene matches. The germline CDR1 and CDR2 sequences are LGHDT and YNNKEL (reference sequence). In nucleotides, the CDR3 is TGTGCCAGCAGCCAAGCCTCAGGGGGCTCTGGAAACACCATATATTTT. Amino acid sequence: CASSQASGGSGNTIYF. Using reference TRBV3-1 and TRBJ1-3 for the parts outside the CDR3, the full variable domain is DTAVSQTPKYLVTQMGNDKSIKCEQNLGHDTMYWYKQDSKKFLKIMFSYNNKELIINETVPNRFSPKSPDKAHLNLHINSLELGDSAVYFCASSQASGGSGNTIYFGEGSWLTVV.

This clonotype was observed at least ten times. The chain has TRBV28 and TRBJ1-2, with D maybe TRBD1 (5 bases). V was cut by 5 bases and J by 4 bases, with 20 bases left in between. The CDR3 sequence is 16 residues long. The V gene's germline CDR1 is MDHEN and CDR2 SYDVKM. CDR3 DNA sequence: TGTGCCAGCAGTGACTCGGGCAGGGCGGGAGGCTATGGCTACACCTTC. Translation gives CASSDSGRAGGYGYTF.

This clonotype is medium-sized by share. This chain connects TRBV6-1 to TRBJ2-2, with D tentatively TRBD2 (7 bases). V dropped 4 bases and J dropped 3 bases, with 15 bases sitting between them. The CDR3 is 16 residues long. Germline V gene data show CDR1 as MNHNS and CDR2 as SASEGT. The CDR3 spells CASSGSWGGDTGELFF. CDR3 bases: TGTGCCAGCAGTGGCTCTTGGGGGGGCGACACCGGGGAGCTGTTTTTT.

This chain uses TRBV6-1 with TRBJ1-2, with no clear D. The V gene lost 7 bases and the J gene lost 2 bases, with 17 bases spanning the gap. The germline gives CDR1 MNHNS, CDR2 SASEGT. This CDR3 comprises 15 residues. CDR3 sequence reads: CASTRSRCENYGYTF. CDR3 DNA: TGTGCCAGCACCCGGTCGCGTTGTGAAAACTATGGCTACACCTTC.